This TCR beta chain was recorded in a study of graft-versus-host responses after intestinal transplantation. Study overall: Transplants given to recipients were multivisceral, liver-intestinal, or isolated intestinal. The study gave all recipients anti-thymocyte globulin induction, then tacrolimus and steroids for about 3 years.

Clones were read by immunoSEQ multiplex PCR, and TCRdb kept only the in-frame ones, dropping some. This sample yields around 100,000 clones, of which 87% are seen a single time; over 0.75% belongs to the top ten. Whole-study results and caveats: Recipient bone marrow held GvH clones, some seen earlier in ileum or blood. Subjects displaying graft-donor T cell macrochimerism possessed elevated graft-versus-host to host-versus-graft clonal ratios inside allografts.

Remarks on this clone: Its antigen is unidentified.

Here the sequenced sample was unstimulated CD4+ T cells sorted from spleen or lymph node cells, taken before transplant. The origin of this receptor is a human donor who was the organ donor for an intestinal transplant.

The CDR3 protein is CATSRDTPQSGYTF. In DNA, the CDR3 is TGTGCCACCAGCAGAGATACCCCACAAAGCGGCTACACCTTC. The rearrangement joins TRBV15 to TRBJ1-2; no firm D call. This CDR3 has 14 residues. Trimming shortened V by 0 bases and J by 8 bases, and 13 bases separated the two germline ends. Germline loops: CDR1 LNHNV, CDR2 YYDKDF (reference sequence).